Listed below are T cell receptor beta chains from one sample, sequenced in a study of shared clonotypes between healthy human individuals. Profiling relied on immunoSEQ multiplex PCR, and the TCRdb table lists in-frame clones only, not all of them. The data contain more than 1.2 million clones, 97% to 99% of them singletons. The sample comprised naive CD4+ T cells sorted from blood. These TCRs come from a man younger than 45 in good health. Each CDR3 is given with its conserved first and last residue. The D gene is left open where the match is weak. Clone size is given for some rows only: seen once, a few or many times, or a class if the clone is expanded.

v_gene: TRBV5-1; j_gene: TRBJ1-2; d_gene: TRBD1; abundance: .; CDR3aa: CASSLGQGAGYGYTF; CDR3nt: TGCGCCAGCAGCTTGGGGCAGGGGGCCGGCTATGGCTACACCTTC
v_gene: TRBV2; j_gene: TRBJ2-1; d_gene: .; abundance: few; CDR3aa: CASSAPLIAGYNEQFF; CDR3nt: TGTGCCAGCAGTGCCCCGCTTATCGCAGGCTACAATGAGCAGTTCTTC
v_gene: TRBV5-1; j_gene: TRBJ2-1; d_gene: TRBD2; abundance: .; CDR3aa: CASSPGLASYNEQFF; CDR3nt: TGCGCCAGCAGCCCGGGACTAGCGAGTTACAATGAGCAGTTCTTC
v_gene: TRBV5-1; j_gene: TRBJ1-5; d_gene: .; abundance: .; CDR3aa: CASSLAGKSNQPQHF; CDR3nt: TGCGCCAGCAGCTTGGCAGGGAAAAGCAATCAGCCCCAGCATTTT
v_gene: TRBV4-3; j_gene: TRBJ2-1; d_gene: .; abundance: once; CDR3aa: CASSQERAVAYNEQFF; CDR3nt: TGCGCCAGCAGCCAAGAGAGGGCTGTTGCGTACAATGAGCAGTTCTTC
v_gene: TRBV7-2; j_gene: TRBJ2-2; d_gene: .; abundance: .; CDR3aa: CASSQWRGPNTGELFF; CDR3nt: TGTGCCAGCAGCCAGTGGCGAGGGCCGAACACCGGGGAGCTGTTTTTT
v_gene: TRBV18; j_gene: TRBJ1-3; d_gene: .; abundance: .; CDR3aa: CASSPRDIQGNTIYF; CDR3nt: TGTGCCAGCTCACCCCGGGACATACAAGGAAACACCATATATTTT
v_gene: TRBV7-9; j_gene: TRBJ2-3; d_gene: .; abundance: .; CDR3aa: CASTLTGPRDTQYF; CDR3nt: TGTGCCAGCACCTTAACAGGGCCCCGGGATACGCAGTATTTT
v_gene: TRBV15; j_gene: TRBJ2-3; d_gene: TRBD2; abundance: .; CDR3aa: CATSRSGRQVPDTQYF; CDR3nt: TGTGCCACCAGCAGAAGCGGGAGACAGGTTCCAGATACGCAGTATTTT
v_gene: TRBV10-3; j_gene: TRBJ1-2; d_gene: .; abundance: .; CDR3aa: CAISESTRTSYTF; CDR3nt: TGTGCCATCAGTGAGTCGACCCGAACGAGCTACACCTTC
v_gene: TRBV5-4; j_gene: TRBJ1-1; d_gene: .; abundance: .; CDR3aa: CASSDRRGGGSNTEAFF; CDR3nt: TGTGCCAGCAGCGATCGCCGGGGGGGCGGGTCGAACACTGAAGCTTTCTTT
v_gene: TRBV4-1; j_gene: TRBJ2-1; d_gene: .; abundance: .; CDR3aa: CASSQDRAGEQFF; CDR3nt: TGCGCCAGCAGCCAAGATCGGGCGGGGGAGCAGTTCTTC
v_gene: TRBV7-9; j_gene: TRBJ2-5; d_gene: .; abundance: once; CDR3aa: CASSSRARETQYF; CDR3nt: TGTGCCAGCAGCTCTCGAGCCCGGGAGACCCAGTACTTC
v_gene: TRBV19; j_gene: TRBJ2-3; d_gene: TRBD2; abundance: .; CDR3aa: CASTPTSGTDTQYF; CDR3nt: TGTGCCAGTACCCCGACTAGCGGGACAGATACGCAGTATTTT
v_gene: TRBV19; j_gene: TRBJ2-5; d_gene: TRBD2; abundance: .; CDR3aa: CASRRELADQETQYF; CDR3nt: TGTGCCAGTAGGCGCGAGCTAGCGGACCAAGAGACCCAGTACTTC
v_gene: TRBV27; j_gene: TRBJ1-2; d_gene: .; abundance: .; CDR3aa: CASSFRGGRDGYTF; CDR3nt: TGTGCCAGCAGTTTTCGGGGGGGTAGGGACGGCTACACCTTC
v_gene: TRBV29-1; j_gene: TRBJ1-1; d_gene: .; abundance: .; CDR3aa: CSVIRQMNTEAFF; CDR3nt: TGCAGCGTTATACGTCAGATGAACACTGAAGCTTTCTTT
v_gene: TRBV5-1; j_gene: TRBJ2-7; d_gene: TRBD1; abundance: .; CDR3aa: CASSLDPSPTGVPYEQYF; CDR3nt: TGCGCCAGCAGCTTGGATCCCTCGCCGACAGGGGTCCCCTACGAGCAGTACTTC
v_gene: TRBV28; j_gene: TRBJ2-2; d_gene: .; abundance: .; CDR3aa: CASSPLYWAGELFF; CDR3nt: TGTGCCAGCAGTCCGCTGTACTGGGCCGGGGAGCTGTTTTTT
v_gene: TRBV9; j_gene: TRBJ2-7; d_gene: .; abundance: once; CDR3aa: CASSVTDGDYEQYF; CDR3nt: TGTGCCAGCAGCGTCACGGACGGGGACTACGAGCAGTACTTC
v_gene: TRBV9; j_gene: TRBJ1-1; d_gene: .; abundance: once; CDR3aa: CASSVLPGHMNTEAFF; CDR3nt: TGTGCCAGCAGCGTATTACCGGGACATATGAACACTGAAGCTTTCTTT
v_gene: TRBV5-6; j_gene: TRBJ1-5; d_gene: TRBD1; abundance: .; CDR3aa: CASSLLGDTGDSNQPQHF; CDR3nt: TGTGCCAGCAGCTTGTTGGGGGACACAGGGGATAGCAATCAGCCCCAGCATTTT
v_gene: TRBV27; j_gene: TRBJ1-2; d_gene: .; abundance: once; CDR3aa: CARGGRMFNYGYTF; CDR3nt: TGTGCCAGAGGGGGACGGATGTTTAACTATGGCTACACCTTC
v_gene: TRBV28; j_gene: TRBJ2-7; d_gene: .; abundance: .; CDR3aa: CASSLSRSSYEQYF; CDR3nt: TGTGCCAGCAGTCTATCCCGTTCCTCCTACGAGCAGTACTTC
v_gene: TRBV5-5; j_gene: TRBJ1-3; d_gene: .; abundance: .; CDR3aa: CASSAGFSGNTIYF; CDR3nt: TGTGCCAGCAGTGCAGGGTTCTCTGGAAACACCATATATTTT
v_gene: TRBV7-3; j_gene: TRBJ2-1; d_gene: .; abundance: .; CDR3aa: CASSFGENEQFF; CDR3nt: TGTGCCAGCAGCTTTGGGGAAAATGAGCAGTTCTTC
v_gene: TRBV27; j_gene: TRBJ2-6; d_gene: .; abundance: .; CDR3aa: CASSLSQGARGSGANVLTF; CDR3nt: TGTGCCAGCAGTTTATCACAGGGAGCCAGGGGCTCTGGGGCCAACGTCCTGACTTTC
v_gene: TRBV7-6; j_gene: TRBJ1-3; d_gene: .; abundance: .; CDR3aa: CASSLGTPGWNTIYF; CDR3nt: TGTGCCAGCAGCTTAGGCACACCCGGCTGGAACACCATATATTTT
v_gene: TRBV10-3; j_gene: TRBJ2-3; d_gene: TRBD2; abundance: .; CDR3aa: CAIQTSSGLPFYF; CDR3nt: TGTGCCATACAAACGTCTAGCGGGCTCCCTTTTTATTTT
v_gene: TRBV7-2; j_gene: TRBJ1-2; d_gene: TRBD1; abundance: .; CDR3aa: CASSHRTGGGSLLTF; CDR3nt: TGTGCCAGCAGCCACCGGACAGGGGGCGGAAGTCTTTTAACCTTC